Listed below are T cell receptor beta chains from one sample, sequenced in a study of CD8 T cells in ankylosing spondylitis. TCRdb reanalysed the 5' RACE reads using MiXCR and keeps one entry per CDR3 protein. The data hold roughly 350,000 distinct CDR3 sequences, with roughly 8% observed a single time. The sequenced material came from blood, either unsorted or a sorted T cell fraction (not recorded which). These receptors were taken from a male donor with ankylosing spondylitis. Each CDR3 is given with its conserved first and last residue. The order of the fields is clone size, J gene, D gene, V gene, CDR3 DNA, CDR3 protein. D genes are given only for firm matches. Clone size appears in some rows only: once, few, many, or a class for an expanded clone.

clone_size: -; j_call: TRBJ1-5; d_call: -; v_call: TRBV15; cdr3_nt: TGTGCCACCAGCAGAGATAGGTCGAGGGGCAATCAGCCCCAGCATTTT; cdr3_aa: CATSRDRSRGNQPQHF
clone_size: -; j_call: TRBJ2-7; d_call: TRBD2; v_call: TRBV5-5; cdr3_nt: TGTGCCAGCAGCCCTCTGCGGGAGGGGTCCTACGAGCAGTACTTC; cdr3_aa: CASSPLREGSYEQYF
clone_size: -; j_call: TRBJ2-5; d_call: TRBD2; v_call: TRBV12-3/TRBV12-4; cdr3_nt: TGTGCCAGCACCGGGACTAGCTGGTCCGAGACCCAGTACTTC; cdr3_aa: CASTGTSWSETQYF
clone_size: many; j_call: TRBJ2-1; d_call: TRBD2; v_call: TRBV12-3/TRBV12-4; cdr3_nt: TGTGCCAGCAGTCCCACTAGCGGGAGTAATGAGCAGTTCTTC; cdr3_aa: CASSPTSGSNEQFF
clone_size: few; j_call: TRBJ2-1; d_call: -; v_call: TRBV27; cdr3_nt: TGTGCCAGCAGTGGCCGTCTTGATGGACAAAGCTCCTACAATGAGCAGTTCTTC; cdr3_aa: CASSGRLDGQSSYNEQFF
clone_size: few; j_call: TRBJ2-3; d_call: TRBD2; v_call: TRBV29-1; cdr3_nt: TGCAGCGTTGAAGATTTGTCTAGCGGGAGGCCTGGCACAGATACGCAGTATTTT; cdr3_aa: CSVEDLSSGRPGTDTQYF
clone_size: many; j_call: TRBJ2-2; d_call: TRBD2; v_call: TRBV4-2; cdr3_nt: TGTGCCAGCAGCCATATGGAAGTCGGGACTAGCGGGAGGTTAAACACCGGGGAGCTGTTTTTT; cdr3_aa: CASSHMEVGTSGRLNTGELFF
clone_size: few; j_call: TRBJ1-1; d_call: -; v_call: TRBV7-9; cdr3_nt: TGTGCCAGCAGCTTAGCTTTGGGTGTAGGTACAGAAGCTTTCTTT; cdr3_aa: CASSLALGVGTEAFF
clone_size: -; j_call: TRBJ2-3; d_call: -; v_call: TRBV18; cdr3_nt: TGTGCCAGCTCACCACTCCCGTTCGGCACAGATACGCAGTATTTT; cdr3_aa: CASSPLPFGTDTQYF
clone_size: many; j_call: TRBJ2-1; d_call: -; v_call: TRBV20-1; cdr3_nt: TGCAGTGCAACGGAGTCGGGTAGTAGGTTCTTC; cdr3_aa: CSATESGSRFF
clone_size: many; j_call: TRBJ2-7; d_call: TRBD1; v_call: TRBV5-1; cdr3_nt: TGCGCCAGCAGCAGGCAAGGACAGGGGACCTACGAGCAGTACTTC; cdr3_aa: CASSRQGQGTYEQYF
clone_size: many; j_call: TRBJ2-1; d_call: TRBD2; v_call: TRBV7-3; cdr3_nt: TGTGCCAGCAGCTTAACGGGAGGGTACAATGAGCAGTTCTTC; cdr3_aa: CASSLTGGYNEQFF
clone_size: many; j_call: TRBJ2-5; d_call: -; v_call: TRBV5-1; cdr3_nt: TGCGCCAGCAGCTTGGATGGGGGTGCTGACGGGACCCAGTACTTC; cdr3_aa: CASSLDGGADGTQYF
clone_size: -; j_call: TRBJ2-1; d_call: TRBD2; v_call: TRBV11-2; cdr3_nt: TGTGCCAGCAGGTATCTAGCGGGAGAACTCAATGAGCAGTTCTTC; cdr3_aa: CASRYLAGELNEQFF
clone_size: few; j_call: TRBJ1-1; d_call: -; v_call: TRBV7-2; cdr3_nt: TGTGCCAGCAGCTTAGCGATCGGGGGCACTGAAGCTTTCTTT; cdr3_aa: CASSLAIGGTEAFF
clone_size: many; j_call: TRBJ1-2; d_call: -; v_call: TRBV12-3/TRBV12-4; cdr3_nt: TGTGCCTCAGGATCGGGCTATGGCTACACCTTC; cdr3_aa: CASGSGYGYTF
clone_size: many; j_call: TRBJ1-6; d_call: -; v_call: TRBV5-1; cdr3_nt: TGCGCCAGCAGCTTGGCGCAGGCTGAAAATTCACCCCTCCACTTT; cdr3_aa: CASSLAQAENSPLHF
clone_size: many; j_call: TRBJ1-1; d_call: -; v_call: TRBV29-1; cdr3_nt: TGCAGCGTCAGACAGATAATGAACACTGAAGCTTTCTTT; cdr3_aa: CSVRQIMNTEAFF
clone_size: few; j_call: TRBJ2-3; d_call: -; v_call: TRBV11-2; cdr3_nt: TGTGCCAGCAGCTTACAAGCGGGCGGGGCTACAGATACGCAGTATTTT; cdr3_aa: CASSLQAGGATDTQYF
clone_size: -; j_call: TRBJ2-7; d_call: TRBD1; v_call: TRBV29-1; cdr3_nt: TGCAGCGTTGATGGGGACAGCACCTACGAGCAGTACTTC; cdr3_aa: CSVDGDSTYEQYF
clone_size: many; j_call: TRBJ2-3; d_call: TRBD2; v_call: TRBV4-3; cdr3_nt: TGCGCCAGCAGCCAAGAAAAGGGGCTAGCGGGAGGGCCGTCCCAGTATTTT; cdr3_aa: CASSQEKGLAGGPSQYF
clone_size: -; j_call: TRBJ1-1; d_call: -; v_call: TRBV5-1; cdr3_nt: TGCGCCAGCAGCCTGGAGGCAGGAGTGAACACTGAAGCTTTCTTT; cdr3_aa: CASSLEAGVNTEAFF
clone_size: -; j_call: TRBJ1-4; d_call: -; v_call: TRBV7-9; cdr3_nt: TGTGCCAGCAGCTTAGCGGTCCCACGGACTACTGAAAAACTGTTTTTT; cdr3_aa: CASSLAVPRTTEKLFF
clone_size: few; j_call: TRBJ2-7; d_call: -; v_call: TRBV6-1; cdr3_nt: TGTGCCAGCAGTGAGGAAGACGGAGAGCAGTACTTC; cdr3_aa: CASSEEDGEQYF
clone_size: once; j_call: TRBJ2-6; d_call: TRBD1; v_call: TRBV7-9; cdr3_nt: TGTGCCAGCAGCGACGGGACAGCCTACTCTGGGGCCAACGTCCTGACTTTC; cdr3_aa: CASSDGTAYSGANVLTF
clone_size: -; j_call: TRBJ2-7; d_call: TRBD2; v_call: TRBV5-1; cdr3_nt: TGCGCCAGCAGCACTACCACTAGCGGGAGCCCCTACGAGCAGTACTTC; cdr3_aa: CASSTTTSGSPYEQYF
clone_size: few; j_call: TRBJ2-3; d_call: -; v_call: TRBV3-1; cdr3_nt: TGTGCCAGCAGCCAAGATAGGGGTACTGGCACAGATACGCAGTATTTT; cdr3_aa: CASSQDRGTGTDTQYF
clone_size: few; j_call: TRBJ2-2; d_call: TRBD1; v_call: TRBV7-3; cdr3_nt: TGTGCCAGCAGCCCCAGACAGGGGACGGACACCGGGGAGCTGTTTTTT; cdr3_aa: CASSPRQGTDTGELFF
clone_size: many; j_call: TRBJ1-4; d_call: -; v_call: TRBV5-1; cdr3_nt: TGCGCCAGCAGCTTGGACGCAACTAATGAAAAACTGTTTTTT; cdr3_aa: CASSLDATNEKLFF
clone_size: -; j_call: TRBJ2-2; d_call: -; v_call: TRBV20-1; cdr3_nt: TGCAGTGCGCAGGGCTACAGCACCGGGGAGCTGTTTTTT; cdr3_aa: CSAQGYSTGELFF
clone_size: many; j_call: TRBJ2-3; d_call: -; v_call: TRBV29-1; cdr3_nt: TGCAGCGTTGGGCGGCCCCAGGGGGAGGAAGGCACAGATACGCAGTATTTT; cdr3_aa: CSVGRPQGEEGTDTQYF
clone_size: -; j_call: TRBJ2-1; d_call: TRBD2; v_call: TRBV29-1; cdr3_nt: TGCAGCGTTGATACTAGCGGGGGCAATGAGCAGTTCTTC; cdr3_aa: CSVDTSGGNEQFF
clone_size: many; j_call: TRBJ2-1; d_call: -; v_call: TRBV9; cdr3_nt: TGTGCCAGCAGCGTAGGTGCAGGGCCCTACAATGAGCAGTTCTTC; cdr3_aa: CASSVGAGPYNEQFF
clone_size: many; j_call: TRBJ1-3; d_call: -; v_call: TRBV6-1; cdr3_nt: TGTGCCAGCATACCCCGAACCCAGGTTCACACCATATATTTT; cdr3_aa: CASIPRTQVHTIYF
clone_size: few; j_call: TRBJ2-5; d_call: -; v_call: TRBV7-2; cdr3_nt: TGTGCCAGCACCCCTACCCGGACCCAAGAGACCCAGTACTTC; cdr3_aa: CASTPTRTQETQYF